This T cell receptor (beta chain) was retrieved from a study of T cell repertoires in cytomegalovirus infection. CDR3 length: 16 residues. V was trimmed by 6 bases and J by 0 bases, leaving 17 bases between them. Germline CDR1 is SGHVS and CDR2 is FQNEAQ. This clonotype was counted between two and nine times. TCRdb reanalysed the reads using MiXCR and keeps one entry per CDR3 protein. There are 450,000 to 650,000 distinct CDR3 sequences in the sample; about 30% occur only once, and under 15% lies in the top ten. This clonotype originated in a human donor in good health (CMV status not recorded). Some clones in this sample may be carry-over from other donors' samples. The V and J genes are TRBV7-8 and TRBJ1-1; D is perhaps TRBD1 (5 bases). The sample was PBMCs. The CDR3 DNA sequence: TGTGCCAGCAGGTCTAATCGGGACGTCCTGAACACTGAAGCTTTCTTT. It yields the protein CASRSNRDVLNTEAFF.